This T cell receptor beta chain was sequenced during a study of early T cells in non-severe SARS-CoV-2 infection. This clonotype was seen at least ten times. A single record per CDR3 protein comes from TCRdb applying MiXCR to the 5' RACE reads. The repertoire has tens of thousands of distinct CDR3 sequences, around 7% of them found once; the top ten carry around 5%. This specimen was whole blood, taken at baseline. The receptor was isolated from an adult who was a healthcare worker with PCR-confirmed SARS-CoV-2 infection or an uninfected control (not recorded which).

The DNA of the CDR3 is TGTGCCAGCTCACCAGGAGGTGGCGGGAGGAACATTCAGTACTTC. It translates to CASSPGGGGRNIQYF. The chain combines TRBV18 with TRBJ2-4; 8 bases fit TRBD2. The germline CDR1 and CDR2 sequences are KGHSH and LQKENI. The CDR3 is made up of 15 amino acids. Unmatched junction bases numbered 7, after V lost 2 bases and J lost 7 bases.